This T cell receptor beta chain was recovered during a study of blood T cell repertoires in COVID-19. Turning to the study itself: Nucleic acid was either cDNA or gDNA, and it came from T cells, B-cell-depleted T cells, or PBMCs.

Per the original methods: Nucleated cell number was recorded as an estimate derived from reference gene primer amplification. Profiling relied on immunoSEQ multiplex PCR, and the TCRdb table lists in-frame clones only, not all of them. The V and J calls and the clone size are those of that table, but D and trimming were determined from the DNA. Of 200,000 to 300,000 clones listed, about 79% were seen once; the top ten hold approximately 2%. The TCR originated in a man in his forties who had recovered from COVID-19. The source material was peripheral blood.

The CDR3 region has the DNA TGCGCCAGCAGCCCATCCCCCCGCGGGAGGGCCTTCTACAATGAGCAGTTCTTC. Translated: CASSPSPRGRAFYNEQFF. The chain couples TRBV4-1 to TRBJ2-1; TRBD2 aligns across 9 bases. The CDR3 is made up of 18 amino acids. Germline trimming cut 4 bases from V and 3 bases from J; bases unmatched to any gene: 13. CDR1 MGHRA and CDR2 YSYEKL come from the germline V gene.